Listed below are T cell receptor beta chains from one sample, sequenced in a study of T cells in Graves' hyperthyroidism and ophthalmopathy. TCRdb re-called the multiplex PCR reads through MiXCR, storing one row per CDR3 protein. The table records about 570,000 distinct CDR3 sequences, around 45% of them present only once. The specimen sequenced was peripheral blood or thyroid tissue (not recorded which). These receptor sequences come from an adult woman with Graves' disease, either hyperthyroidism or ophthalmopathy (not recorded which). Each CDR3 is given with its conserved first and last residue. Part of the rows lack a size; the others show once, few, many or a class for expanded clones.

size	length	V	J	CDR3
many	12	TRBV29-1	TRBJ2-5	CSVPGYRETQYF
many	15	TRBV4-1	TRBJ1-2	CASSQEVAPEGGYTF
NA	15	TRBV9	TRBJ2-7	CASSVATSGSGEQYF
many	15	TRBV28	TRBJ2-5	CASSLLGREQETQYF
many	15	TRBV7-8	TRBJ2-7	CASSRGLAVAYEQYF
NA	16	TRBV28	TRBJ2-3	CASRDRTGPQWGAQYF
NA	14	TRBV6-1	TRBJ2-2	CASRDGQADGELFF
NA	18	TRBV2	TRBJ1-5	CASSLDPKGGQSNQPQHF
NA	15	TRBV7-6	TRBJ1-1	CASSLAGGVTTEAFF
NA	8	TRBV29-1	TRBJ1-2	CRVVGYTF
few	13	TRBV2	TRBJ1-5	CASTTGGGQPQHF
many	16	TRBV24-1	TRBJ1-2	CATSDFDGLRGYGYTF
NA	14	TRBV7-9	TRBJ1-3	CASRALGSRYTIYF
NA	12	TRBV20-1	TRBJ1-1	CSAGVGGTEAFF
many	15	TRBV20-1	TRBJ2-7	CSAGETGRVPYEQYF
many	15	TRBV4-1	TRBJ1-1	CASSQPRETNTEAFF
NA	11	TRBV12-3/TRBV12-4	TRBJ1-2	CASRRSGTVKF
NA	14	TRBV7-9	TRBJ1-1	CASSPDRGIAEAFF
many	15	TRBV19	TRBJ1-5	CASRVRPTGRQPQHF
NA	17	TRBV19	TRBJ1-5	CASSQTTGALRNQPQHF
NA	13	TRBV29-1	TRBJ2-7	CSGSVGAEYEQYF
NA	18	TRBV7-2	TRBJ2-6	CASSQVSQLSSGANVLTF
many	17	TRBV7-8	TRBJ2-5	CASIGTSERSYQETQYF
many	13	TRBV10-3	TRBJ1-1	CAITYGQHTEAFF
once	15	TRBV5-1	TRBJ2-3	CASSIGHFFTDTQYF
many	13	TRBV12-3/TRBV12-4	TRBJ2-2	CASSHTYTGELFF
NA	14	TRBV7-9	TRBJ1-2	CASSSHRGRGGYTF
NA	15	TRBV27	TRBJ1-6	CASSSVDLYNSPLHF
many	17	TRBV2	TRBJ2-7	CASSEEAGGLFSYEQYF
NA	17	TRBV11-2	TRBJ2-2	CASSLRLGQTLTGELFF
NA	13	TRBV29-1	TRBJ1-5	CSVVTTEGLAQHF
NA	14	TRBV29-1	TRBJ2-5	CSVATSGAQETQYF
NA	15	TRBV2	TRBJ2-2	CASGGAVGNTGELFF
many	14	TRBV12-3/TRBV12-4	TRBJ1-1	CASSLQNLNTEAFF
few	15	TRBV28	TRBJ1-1	CASSPRRDLNTEAFF
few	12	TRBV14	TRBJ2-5	CASSQGAVTQYF
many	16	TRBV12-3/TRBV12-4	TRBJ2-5	CASSLSGTGVRETQYF
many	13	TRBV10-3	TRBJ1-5	CAISRTGDQPQHF
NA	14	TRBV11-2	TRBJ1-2	CASSREGSNYGYTF
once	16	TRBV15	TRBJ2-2	CATSRDPGRLAGELFF
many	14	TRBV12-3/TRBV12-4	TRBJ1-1	CASTWRGMNTEAFF
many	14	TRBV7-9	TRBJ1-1	CASSFHSSNTEAFF
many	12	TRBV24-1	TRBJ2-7	CASYQSSYEQYF